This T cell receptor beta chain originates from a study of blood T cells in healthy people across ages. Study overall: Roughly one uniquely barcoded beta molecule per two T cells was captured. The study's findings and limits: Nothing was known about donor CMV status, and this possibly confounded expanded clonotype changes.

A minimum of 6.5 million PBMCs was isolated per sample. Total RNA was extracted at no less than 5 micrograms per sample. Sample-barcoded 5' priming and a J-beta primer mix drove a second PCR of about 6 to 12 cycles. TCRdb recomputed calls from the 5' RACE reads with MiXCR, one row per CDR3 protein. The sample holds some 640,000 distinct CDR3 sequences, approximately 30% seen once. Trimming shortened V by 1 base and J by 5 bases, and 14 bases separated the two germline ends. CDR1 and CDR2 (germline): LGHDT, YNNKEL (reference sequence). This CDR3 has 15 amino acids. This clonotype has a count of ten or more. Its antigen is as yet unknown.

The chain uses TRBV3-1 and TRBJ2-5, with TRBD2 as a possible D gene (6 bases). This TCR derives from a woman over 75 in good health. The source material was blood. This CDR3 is CASSQVAGSVETQYF. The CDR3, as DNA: TGTGCCAGCAGCCAAGTGGCGGGGTCAGTGGAGACCCAGTACTTC.